These 15 T cell receptor beta chains originate from one sample sequenced in a study of blood T cells in healthy people across ages. Using a J-beta primer mix together with a sample-barcoded 5' primer, a second PCR was run for about 7 to 12 cycles. TCRdb passed the 5' RACE reads through MiXCR, listing each CDR3 protein once. Of about 1.8 million distinct CDR3 sequences detected, roughly 49% appear once; the ten largest clones hold 2.1%. The sequenced material came from blood. The receptors originated from a woman in her thirties or forties in good health.

This clonotype was seen more than once but under ten times. This chain connects TRBV6-2 or TRBV6-3 to TRBJ1-2, with D maybe TRBD1 (6 bases). There are 16 residues in the CDR3. Germline-derived CDR1 and CDR2 are MNHEY and SVGEGT. V was shortened by 7 bases and J by 4 bases, with 22 bases between the two germline ends. The chain's CDR3 is CASTGVTGLSLYGYTF. The CDR3 DNA sequence: TGTGCCAGCACCGGCGTGACAGGACTATCTCTCTATGGCTACACCTTC.

A remark on this clonotype: The junction departs from the called germline gene at one end, perhaps through a read error. V and J are TRBV7-2 and TRBJ2-5; D unresolved. There are 14 residues in the CDR3. Germline-derived CDR1 and CDR2 are SGHTA and FQGNSA. The DNA for the CDR3 is TGTGTCAGCAGCCCTTACTATAGCCAAGAGACCCAGTACTTC. As protein: CVSSPYYSQETQYF. Variable domain in full (rest from reference TRBV7-2 and TRBJ2-5): GAGVSQSPSNKVTEKGKDVELRCDPISGHTALYWYRQSLGQGLEFLIYFQGNSAPDKSGLPSDRFSAERTGGSVSTLTIQRTQQEDSAVYLCVSSPYYSQETQYFGPGTRLLVL.

The chain combines TRBV5-1 with TRBJ1-5; D might be TRBD1 (5 bases). Germline values: CDR1 SGHRS, CDR2 YFSETQ. Trimming removed 2 bases at V and 7 bases at J, with 16 bases between. The CDR3 sequence is 15 residues long. CDR3: CASSFTAGPGQPQHF. Here the CDR3 DNA reads TGCGCCAGCAGCTTTACGGCAGGGCCAGGACAGCCCCAGCATTTT.

The chain carries TRBV6-4 and TRBJ2-7; D not certain. Between the trimmed V and J ends, which lost 6 bases and 5 bases, there was a span of 8 bases. The germline gives CDR1 MRHNA, CDR2 SNTAGT. CDR3 length: 11 residues. DNA for the CDR3: TGTGCCAGCAGGGATTCCGACGAGCAGTACTTC. Translated, it gives CASRDSDEQYF.

The chain combines TRBV5-1 with TRBJ2-1; TRBD1 matches 10 bases. The trim removed 2 bases at V and 6 bases at J, leaving 17 bases unmatched. Germline CDR1 and CDR2: SGHRS and YFSETQ. CDR3 length equals 19 residues. The CDR3 DNA sequence: TGCGCCAGCAGCTTTACAGGAAGTGAGGACAGGGGGGCGGTCAATGAGCAGTTCTTC. It codes for CASSFTGSEDRGAVNEQFF.

The rearrangement joins TRBV20-1 to TRBJ2-4; perhaps TRBD1 as D (5 bases). The V end lost 3 bases, the J end lost 1 base, and 13 bases lay between the germline ends. The CDR3 spans 15 residues. Looked up from germline, CDR1 is DFQATT and CDR2 is SNEGSKA (reference sequence). The CDR3 here is CSASNPKGAKNIQYF. Written as DNA, the CDR3 is TGCAGTGCTAGTAACCCAAAGGGGGCCAAAAACATTCAGTACTTC.

The rearrangement links TRBV6-6 to TRBJ2-1; perhaps TRBD2 as D (5 bases). CDR1 and CDR2 (germline): MNHNY, SVGAGI (reference sequence). V dropped 8 bases and J dropped 7 bases, with 12 bases sitting between them. The CDR3 contains 12 residues. The CDR3 DNA sequence: TGTGCCAGCGAGGGTCTTCGGAATGAGCAGTTCTTC. This gives the protein CASEGLRNEQFF.

This clonotype showed up just a few times. CDR3 loop: CSARPGTAEPYSNQPQHF. The CDR3 nucleotides read TGCAGTGCTAGACCCGGGACAGCAGAACCTTATAGCAATCAGCCCCAGCATTTT. The gene calls are TRBV20-1 and TRBJ1-5, with 7 bases fitting TRBD1. The V segment lost 2 bases and the J segment 0 bases; nucleotides outside the gene matches: 13. Per the germline V gene, CDR1 is DFQATT and CDR2 is SNEGSKA (reference sequence). This CDR3 region has 18 residues.

The chain joins TRBV6-5 to TRBJ2-2; D not resolved. Germline V gene sequence: CDR1 MNHEY, CDR2 SVGAGI. The ends were cut back, 6 bases at V and 7 bases at J, with 12 bases in the middle. The CDR3 loop spans 13 amino acids. The CDR3 protein is CASSQTEDGELFF. In nucleotides, the CDR3 is TGTGCCAGCAGCCAAACCGAAGACGGGGAGCTGTTTTTT.

The chain joins TRBV29-1 to TRBJ1-4, with 8 positions matching TRBD1. Germline V gene data show CDR1 as SQVTM and CDR2 as ANQGSEA. This CDR3 has 14 residues. The junction had 5 bases not matched to a gene; V was cut back by 6 bases and J by 2 bases. Written as DNA, the CDR3 is TGCAGCGTGGGGAGGACAGGGACTAATGAAAAACTGTTTTTT. Translation gives CSVGRTGTNEKLFF.

This sequence joins TRBV5-1 and TRBJ2-7; either TRBD1 or TRBD2 may fit D (5 bases each). Germline V gene lookup returns CDR1 SGHRS and CDR2 YFSETQ. The V end was cut by 4 bases, the J end by 0 bases, with 14 bases between. The CDR3 is 15 amino acids. The DNA of the CDR3 is TGCGCCAGCAGCCCGGGACGGCTTACCTCCTACGAGCAGTACTTC. It codes for CASSPGRLTSYEQYF.

The chain joins TRBV7-2 to TRBJ2-5; tentatively, D is TRBD1 (6 bases). With 5 bases removed from V and 2 bases from J, the gap between germline ends came to 15 bases. Germline V lookup: CDR1 SGHTA, CDR2 FQGNSA. The CDR3 has 15 amino acids. The CDR3 sequence is CASSRSLDSQETQYF. CDR3 nucleotides: TGTGCCAGCAGCCGATCCCTGGACAGTCAAGAGACCCAGTACTTC.

The sample holds a few counts of this clonotype. This chain joins TRBV7-2 and TRBJ2-4; D tentatively reads TRBD1 or TRBD2 (5 bases each). Germline loops: CDR1 SGHTA, CDR2 FQGNSA. The CDR3 consists of 15 residues. Trimming stripped 6 bases from V and 0 bases from J, with 12 bases between. Here the CDR3 DNA reads TGTGCCAGCAGTCTTGGGACGATAGCCAAAAACATTCAGTACTTC. It yields the protein CASSLGTIAKNIQYF.

The chain uses TRBV4-2 and TRBJ1-2, with D perhaps TRBD1 (6 bases). The V and J ends lost 4 bases and 8 bases respectively, with 17 bases between them. Germline CDR1 LGHNA, CDR2 YNFKEQ. This CDR3 spans 14 amino acids. CDR3 protein: CASSPGQPHVGYTF. The CDR3 nucleotides are TGTGCCAGCAGCCCCGGACAGCCCCACGTCGGCTACACCTTC.

This chain uses TRBV15 with TRBJ1-4; D possibly corresponds to TRBD1 (5 bases). Germline V CDR1 and CDR2: LNHNV, YYDKDF (reference sequence). Trimming removed 5 bases at V and 0 bases at J, with 10 bases between. The CDR3 loop spans 15 amino acids. CDR3 DNA: TGTGCCACCAGCGTAGAAGGGGCAACTAATGAAAAACTGTTTTTT. Its translation: CATSVEGATNEKLFF.